Sequencing of this T cell receptor beta chain was carried out in a study of vaccination and CD4 T cells after COVID-19. Overall study: Convalescent individuals exhibited SARS-CoV-2 positivity on nasal swab PCR, with fewer than ten mild and one severe presentation. The control cultures got either a CEFX pool, an HIV-1 Nef pool, or no peptide at all.

Sample treatment: approximately nine-day PBMC culture with coronavirus spike peptide pools or control peptides (ViraFEST assay). Negative selection isolated the CD4+ T cells once the cells had been cultured for 10 days. V lost 0 bases to trimming and J lost 0 bases, with 14 bases between them. CDR3 size: 18 residues. CDR1 and CDR2 (germline): LNHNV, YYDKDF (reference sequence). The table lists this clonotype with a few counts. As yet, its antigen is unknown. Sequencing of DNA taken from cultured CD4+ T cells relied on the Oncomine TCR Beta short-read assay. It was cultured CD4+ T cells from which genomic DNA was extracted. TCRdb re-derived calls from the PCR reads in MiXCR, one entry per CDR3 protein. The top ten hold 7.3% of the sample, which has under 9,500 distinct CDR3 sequences, around 56% seen once.

The chain carries TRBV15 and TRBJ2-2; no firm D call. The receptor's source is a human donor who had recovered from COVID-19. Sequenced input: CD4+ T cells from blood, cultured in vitro. The CDR3 here is CATSRDFPHSANTGELFF. The CDR3 nucleotides are TGTGCCACCAGCAGAGATTTCCCGCACAGCGCGAACACCGGGGAGCTGTTTTTT. The full variable domain, rest sourced from reference TRBV15 and TRBJ2-2, is DAMVIQNPRYQVTQFGKPVTLSCSQTLNHNVMYWYQQKSSQAPKLLFHYYDKDFNNEADTPDNFQSRRPNTSFCFLDIRSPGLGDTAMYLCATSRDFPHSANTGELFFGEGSRLTVL.